Detailed here is one T cell receptor beta chain. This record comes from a study of blood T cell repertoires in COVID-19. Background on the study: Both acute and convalescent COVID-19 samples were obtained from the United States, Italy and Spain.

The CDR3 sequence is 14 residues long. V was pared by 4 bases and J by 4 bases, with 4 bases of the junction left unmatched. Germline V lookup: CDR1 SGHTS, CDR2 YDEGEE. In the authors' methods: The authors estimated nucleated cell counts from reference gene primer amplification. This table comes from immunoSEQ multiplex PCR, and its TCRdb copy is limited to in-frame clones, with some not included. V and J calls and clone size are those listed in that table; D and trimming were worked out from the DNA. The data contain nearly 110,000 clones, 70% to 80% of them singletons. The receptor's source is a man older than 75 with COVID-19, enrolled during active disease. The sample comprised peripheral blood. The chain combines TRBV5-8 with TRBJ1-4, with 7 bases that match TRBD1. This CDR3 reads CASSRGQINEKLFF. CDR3 sequence (DNA): TGTGCCAGCAGCCGGGGACAGATTAATGAAAAACTGTTTTTT.